This T cell receptor beta chain was identified in a study of tumor-infiltrating lymphocytes in localized non-small cell lung cancer. About the research overall: Each patient gave resected tumor and non-adjacent uninvolved lung tissue. Findings and caveats of the study: Not all patients were TCR sequenced, owing to tissue quantity. Different pieces of the same tissue were used for each assay.

As regards this clone: Antigen unknown.

This CDR3 region has 13 residues. V lost 10 bases and J lost 2, with 13 bases in between. The germline CDR1 and CDR2 sequences are MNHNS and SASEGT. Assay used: immunoSEQ multiplex PCR; TCRdb lists only in-frame clones, some missing. The sample records 4,500 to 7,000 clones, 81% being singletons. This chain uses TRBV6-1 with TRBJ2-3; no clear D gene. Input material: lung tumor tissue. The source of this sequence is a human donor with non-small cell lung cancer. CDR3 sequence (DNA): TGTGCCATTGAAACGGCAGCCACAGATACGCAGTATTTT. Translating it yields CAIETAATDTQYF.